This T cell receptor (beta chain) was sequenced in a study of CD8+CD57+ T cells in acquired aplastic anemia (dated by TCRdb to the late 2010s). With respect to the entire study: A mean of roughly 3.2 ug of DNA, ranging from about 0.2 to 27.4 ug, was extracted from sorted CD4+ and CD8+ cells. Study-wide findings and limitations: Twenty-nine CD8+ CDR3 sequences were shared between patients and controls but appeared highly expressed in patients and within their immunodominant clones. CD8+ Simpson's diversity did not differ significantly between patients and healthy controls (P=0.060).

Genomic DNA was used as template for profiling of TCR beta VDJ combinations and CDR3 sequences. An Illumina HiSeq 2000 was used for TCR repertoire sequencing. The paper's data handling went like this. Repertoire assessment relied on Simpson's diversity index, CDR3 size and DJ length profiles, and TRBV/TRBJ rearrangement plots. The most abundant DNA sequence in the deep sequencing data was defined as the immunodominant clone. CDR3 amino acid sequences were checked for sharing between subjects and were compared against published repertoires and the VDJdb database. TCRdb ran its own pipeline on the public reads, namely fastp trimming at Q25 and MiXCR clone calling, and kept in-frame beta chains. Rows matching on CDR3 protein sequence are summarized as one entry with the most common DNA and genes. These V and J calls are TCRdb output, not the study's own analysis. Recorded for this sample are 150,000 to 200,000 distinct CDR3 sequences; around three fifths of them occurred a single time. The top ten clones comprise approximately 44% of the sample.

In the study, sorted CD4+ and CD8+ blood T cells from patients with severe aplastic anemia and from healthy subjects underwent deep sequencing of TCR repertoires. Ficoll-Paque density gradient centrifugation was used to isolate peripheral blood mononuclear cells. Before DNA extraction, CD4+ and CD8+ T cells were sorted by FACS or by magnetic beads. Trimming removed 2 bases from V and 2 bases from J, leaving 10 bases between the germline ends. Reading the germline V gene gives CDR1 SNHLY and CDR2 FYNNEI. Including cysteine and phenylalanine, the CDR3 has 14 amino acids. CDR3 DNA only is kept here, 42 bases in frame from base 1. As to this clonotype: Its specific antigen is unknown. No much larger clone exists at a distance of one base, and base qualities are not known.

This TCR came from a human donor with severe aplastic anemia or a healthy control (not recorded which). The V gene is TRBV2 and the J gene is TRBJ2-7, with a tentative D gene TRBD1 over 5 matching bases. Sequenced: sorted CD4+, CD8+, or CD8+CD57+ T cells (not recorded which) from PBMCs. The DNA is TGTGCCAGCAGTGAAACAGGCTCTACCTACGAGCAGTACTTC. Translated, it gives CASSETGSTYEQYF.